Below, 15 T cell receptor beta chains from the same sample are listed, as sequenced in a study of cytomegalovirus exposure and HLA in healthy donors. Data came from immunoSEQ multiplex PCR; TCRdb stores just in-frame clones and leaves some out. The sample includes roughly 140,000 clones, roughly 86% of them seen just once. The specimen was PBMCs. Receptors were obtained from a man younger than 35 in good health and CMV-seropositive.

The chain uses TRBV9 and TRBJ1-2; 9 bases line up with TRBD1. Germline-derived CDR1 and CDR2 are SGDLS and YYNGEE. Trimming cost V 0 bases and J 5 bases; bases outside gene matches: 5. The CDR3 length is 15 residues. The CDR3 is CASSVVGQGSYGYTF. Here the CDR3 DNA reads TGTGCCAGCAGCGTAGTAGGACAGGGGTCTTATGGCTACACCTTC.

The chain carries TRBV4-1 and TRBJ1-2; D is perhaps TRBD1 (6 bases). The CDR3 sequence is 13 residues long. V gave up 1 base and J gave up 8 bases, with 11 bases separating them. CDR1 and CDR2 (germline): MGHRA, YSYEKL. The CDR3 nucleotides are TGCGCCAGCAGCCAAGCAGGGGTCGGCGGCTACACCTTC. It specifies CASSQAGVGGYTF.

The rearrangement uses TRBV7-9 and TRBJ2-1; D might be TRBD2 (5 bases). This CDR3 has 14 residues. Trimming shortened V by 4 bases and J by 15 bases, and 22 bases separated the two germline ends. From germline, CDR1 is SEHNR and CDR2 FQNEAQ (reference sequence). The CDR3 DNA is TGTGCCAGCAGCTCGTTCCGCGGACCCGCGGGTTGGTTCTTC. Protein product: CASSSFRGPAGWFF.

V usage is TRBV6-5 and J usage is TRBJ1-2, with 9 bases lining up with TRBD1. Germline V CDR1 and CDR2: MNHEY, SVGAGI. The junction had 5 bases not matched to a gene; V was cut back by 6 bases and J by 3 bases. The CDR3 covers 14 residues. CDR3 protein: CASRRTGADYGYTF. For the CDR3, the DNA is TGTGCCAGCAGGCGGACAGGGGCAGACTATGGCTACACCTTC.

The table lists this clone with a count of one. The chain couples TRBV7-6 to TRBJ2-1, with D perhaps matching TRBD2 (6 bases). In germline, CDR1 is SGHVS, CDR2 FNYEAQ. The V gene lost 2 bases and the J gene lost 5 bases, with 10 bases spanning the gap. This CDR3 has 14 amino acids. The CDR3 nucleotides are TGTGCCAGCAGCTTACGGACTAACGACAATGAGCAGTTCTTC. It encodes CASSLRTNDNEQFF.

This clone was picked up one time. The V gene is TRBV11-2, the J gene TRBJ2-5; 7 bases line up with TRBD2. The junction had 6 bases not matched to a gene; V was cut back by 3 bases and J by 5 bases. Germline assignment: CDR1 SGHAT and CDR2 FQNNGV. The CDR3 contains 14 residues. CDR3 region: CASSFRRGGETQYF. The CDR3 coding sequence is TGTGCCAGCAGCTTTCGAAGGGGAGGGGAGACCCAGTACTTC.

This clone has only one observation. The chain links TRBV13 to TRBJ2-7; tentative D call: TRBD2 (6 bases). CDR1 PRHDT and CDR2 FYEKMQ come from the germline V gene (reference sequence). This CDR3 is 14 amino acids long. Deletions cut 0 bases from V and 3 bases from J, with 9 bases between. The CDR3 reads CASSLGGLSYEQYF. CDR3 DNA sequence: TGTGCCAGCAGCTTAGGGGGACTGAGCTACGAGCAGTACTTC.

The chain couples TRBV6-5 to TRBJ2-3; D remains ambiguous. CDR1 is MNHEY, CDR2 SVGAGI, per germline. The CDR3 runs to 12 residues. The ends were cut back, 9 bases at V and 0 bases at J, with 7 bases in the middle. The CDR3 protein is CASRSSTDTQYF. The CDR3 bases are TGTGCCAGTAGAAGTAGCACAGATACGCAGTATTTT.

This clone was observed once. The chain carries TRBV6-5 and TRBJ2-3; no definite D call. Germline assignment: CDR1 MNHEY and CDR2 SVGAGI. V was clipped by 4 bases and J by 1 base, with 3 bases between them. The CDR3 spans 12 residues. Here the CDR3 reads CASSSGTDTQYF. CDR3 coding DNA: TGTGCCAGCAGTTCCGGCACAGATACGCAGTATTTT.

The chain links TRBV30 to TRBJ2-7; unclear D gene. The CDR3 sequence is 15 residues long. Trimming cost V 3 bases and J 0 bases, with 15 bases left between them. Germline V gene lookup returns CDR1 GTSNPN and CDR2 SVGIG (reference sequence). The CDR3 spells CAWRGHRYRSYEQYF. The CDR3 DNA reads TGTGCCTGGAGAGGTCACAGATACCGCTCCTACGAGCAGTACTTC.

There are a few counts of this clone. The chain couples TRBV27 to TRBJ1-5; D gene ambiguous. There are 15 residues in the CDR3. V was trimmed by 3 bases and J by 0 bases, leaving 9 bases between them. Germline CDR1 reads MNHEY; CDR2 reads SMNVEV (reference sequence). The CDR3 coding sequence is TGTGCCAGCAGTTTGGGCGGACTTAGCAATCAGCCCCAGCATTTT. It specifies CASSLGGLSNQPQHF.

J is TRBJ2-3 and V is TRBV27; D is unresolved. Germline V gene lookup returns CDR1 MNHEY and CDR2 SMNVEV (reference sequence). Trimming removed 1 base from V and 0 bases from J, with 8 bases in between. This CDR3 has 15 residues. The CDR3 DNA is TGTGCCAGCAGTTTATTTGGCATAAGCACAGATACGCAGTATTTT. Its translation is CASSLFGISTDTQYF.

The V call is TRBV6-5, the J call TRBJ1-4; maybe TRBD1 (5 bases). The V and J ends lost 6 bases and 8 bases respectively, with 19 bases between them. The CDR3 has 15 residues. Per germline, CDR1 MNHEY and CDR2 SVGAGI. This chain's CDR3 is CASRLSFRGGEKLFF. The CDR3 DNA reads as TGTGCCAGCAGGCTAAGCTTCCGCGGGGGGGAAAAACTGTTTTTT.

The V call is TRBV7-9, the J call TRBJ1-6; 8 bases are shared with TRBD1. Trimming cost V 2 bases and J 9 bases; bases outside gene matches: 6. Germline CDR1 is SEHNR and CDR2 is FQNEAQ (reference sequence). The CDR3 is made up of 15 amino acids. DNA of the CDR3: TGTGCCAGCAGCTTAAGGCAGGGGGCTGTTTCACCCCTCCACTTT. Translated, it gives CASSLRQGAVSPLHF.

V usage is TRBV7-6 and J usage is TRBJ1-1; no reliable D call. The CDR3 runs 14 residues. CDR1 SGHVS and CDR2 FNYEAQ come from the germline V gene. Trimming shortened V by 3 bases and J by 3 bases, and 11 bases separated the two germline ends. The CDR3 loop reads CASSLAPRDTEAFF. The CDR3 DNA sequence: TGTGCCAGCAGCTTGGCCCCTCGGGACACTGAAGCTTTCTTT.